This paragraph reports one T cell receptor (beta chain). Its specificity is unknown. Most tumor samples had 4 to 6 ug input DNA in two replicates. Sequencing used immunoSEQ multiplex PCR; TCRdb keeps in-frame clones, though not all of them. The table lists about 15,000 clones, 35% to 40% of them singletons. The data were taken from a study of neoadjuvant anti-PD-1 for oral cavity cancer. At the level of the study: Patients without progression got a fourth dose around day 43. Notes on the study in general: Expansion of preexisting intratumoral clones was suggested to aid response. With a few patients per group, TCR findings need larger cohorts.

Time point given: after neoadjuvant nivolumab, at surgical resection. The CDR3 totals 14 residues. Looked up from germline, CDR1 is SGHNT and CDR2 is YYREEE (reference sequence). Trimming left V 0 bases short and J 2 bases short, with 8 bases between. The chain uses TRBV5-4 and TRBJ1-1; D not certain. Sequences were derived from tumor tissue, sampled after nivolumab (anti-PD-1) treatment. The receptor was derived from a person between 35 and 79 years old with oral cavity squamous cell carcinoma. The chain's CDR3 is CASSLDAANTEAFF. The CDR3 DNA reads TGTGCCAGCAGCTTGGATGCGGCAAACACTGAAGCTTTCTTT.